This TCR beta chain was identified during a study of blood T cell repertoires in COVID-19. Study in general: Acute and convalescent COVID-19 samples came from the United States, Italy and Spain. The cDNA or gDNA used as material had been derived from T cells, B-cell-depleted T cells, or PBMCs.

Methods used by the authors: Reference gene primer amplification in the assay estimated nucleated cell counts. Profiled with immunoSEQ multiplex PCR; TCRdb holds only in-frame clones, not every one. D and trimming come from the DNA, and the V and J calls and clone size come from that table. The sample contains 300,000 or so clones, around 86% of which appear only once. The origin of this receptor is a middle-aged woman who had recovered from COVID-19. Sequencing was performed on peripheral blood.

The CDR3 DNA follows: TGCGCCAGCAGACCGAGATCTAGGGTTGGGGGGACTGAAGCTTTCTTT. Protein: CASRPRSRVGGTEAFF. The chain combines TRBV4-3 with TRBJ1-1; D possibly corresponds to TRBD1 (5 bases). The germline V gene has CDR1 LGHNA and CDR2 YSLEER. This CDR3 region has 16 residues. Trimming stripped 6 bases from V and 5 bases from J, with 22 bases between.